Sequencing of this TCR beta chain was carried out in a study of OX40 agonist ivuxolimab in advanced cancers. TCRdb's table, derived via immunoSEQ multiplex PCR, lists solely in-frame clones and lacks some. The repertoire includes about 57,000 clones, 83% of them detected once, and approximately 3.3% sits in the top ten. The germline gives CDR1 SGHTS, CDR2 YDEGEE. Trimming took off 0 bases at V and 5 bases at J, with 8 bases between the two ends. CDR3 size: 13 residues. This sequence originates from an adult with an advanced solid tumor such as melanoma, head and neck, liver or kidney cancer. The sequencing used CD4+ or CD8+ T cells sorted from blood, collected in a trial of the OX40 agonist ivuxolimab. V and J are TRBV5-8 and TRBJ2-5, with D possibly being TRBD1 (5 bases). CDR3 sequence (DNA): TGTGCCAGCAGCTTGGAAGGGGCTGAGACCCAGTACTTC. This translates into CASSLEGAETQYF.